This TCR beta chain is drawn from a study of T-cell memory formation after mild COVID-19. The wider study: The study found TCR clusters largely donor specific. Study-level findings and limits: Clones that contracted from day 15 to 85 had balanced CD4/CD8; later expanders were CD4+ biased. Pre-infection memory held some responding clones, suggesting pre-existing cross-reactive T cells responded. Largely, contracting CD4+ clones fell within CM and EM, and contracting CD8+ clones within EMRA.

The CDR3 loop spans 15 amino acids. V dropped 5 bases and J dropped 4; count of bases not matched to a gene: 10. In germline, CDR1 is SEHNR, CDR2 FQNEAQ (reference sequence). This clonotype was found a few times. Its target is unknown. TCRdb fed the 5' RACE reads into MiXCR, producing one record per CDR3 protein. The sample has about 360,000 distinct CDR3 sequences, under 15% seen once. This TCR was recovered from a man aged 18 to 35 who had mild COVID-19 (a few samples of this study predate the infection). Cell type and time point are not known. The material sequenced was PBMCs or a T cell subset sorted from them (not recorded which). This rearrangement joins TRBV7-9 to TRBJ1-1, with TRBD1 matching over 7 bases. CDR3 coding DNA: TGTGCCAGCAGCCATATAGGGGGCGCCGGCACTGAAGCTTTCTTT. It translates to CASSHIGGAGTEAFF.